This TCR beta chain was sequenced during a study of human T cells and chemical hapten exposure. As for the study in general: Among samples, TCR yields varied mainly because of small differences in pooled library volume.

Documented time point: healthy volunteer bleed at 6 weeks. Total RNA was extracted from unfractionated whole blood. General observations from the study: No shift was seen in TCRs above 1 in 1000 frequency with DPC sensitization.

This clonotype occurred a few times. Its specificity is unknown. Individual cDNA molecules received unique molecular identifiers in the library. Per the original data handling: Samples had a median of 95,638 TCRs, ranging roughly 20,000 to 690,600. Using its own MiXCR run on the RACE reads, TCRdb lists one record per CDR3 protein. The V and J calls, along with clone size, are taken from TCRdb and not from the paper's own processing. Among about 65,000 distinct CDR3 sequences, around 6.5% were seen once, and the ten largest hold around 3.4%. Material: whole blood. The TCR sequence derives from a female donor in good health. Some clones in this sample may be carry-over from other donors' samples.

CDR3 protein: CAISEISQETQYF. DNA for the CDR3: TGTGCCATCAGTGAAATCAGCCAAGAGACCCAGTACTTC. The chain employs TRBV10-3 and TRBJ2-5, with D hard to call. Germline V lookup: CDR1 ENHRY, CDR2 SYGVKD. The CDR3 sequence is 13 residues long. V lost 3 bases and J 1 base, leaving 6 bases between the germline ends.